The 21 T cell receptor beta chains below were found in one sample sequenced in a study of T-cell memory formation after mild COVID-19. TCRdb ran MiXCR on the 5' RACE reads and lists one entry per CDR3 protein. Of about 250,000 distinct CDR3 sequences in the sample, approximately 18% were seen once. Sequenced sample: PBMCs or a T cell subset sorted from them (not recorded which). The receptor source for this set is a man aged 18 to 29 who had mild COVID-19 (a few samples of this study predate the infection). Cell type and time point are not known.

This clonotype is a singleton in its sample. The chain couples TRBV6-7 to TRBJ1-6; no clear D. TRBV6-7 is labeled an ORF, and its function is uncertain. Trimming shortened V by 0 bases and J by 12 bases, and 12 bases separated the two germline ends. This CDR3 region has 14 residues. The CDR3 bases are TGTGCCAGCAGTTACTCCCCCGGAGGGCAACCCCTCCACTTT. Protein product: CASSYSPGGQPLHF.

This clonotype was seen a few times. This rearrangement joins TRBV3-1 to TRBJ2-3; D is perhaps TRBD2 (5 bases). The CDR3 totals 14 residues. Per the germline V gene, CDR1 is LGHDT and CDR2 is YNNKEL (reference sequence). V lost 5 bases and J lost 3, with 12 bases in between. The CDR3 DNA sequence: TGTGCCAGCAGCATCACTAGTAGTACAGATACGCAGTATTTT. Protein sequence: CASSITSSTDTQYF.

In this sample, this clonotype turned up a few times. The chain links TRBV11-2 to TRBJ2-5; 7 bases align to TRBD2. Trimming at V came to 5 bases and at J to 2 bases, leaving 2 bases not matched to a gene. CDR3 size: 13 residues. The germline V gene has CDR1 SGHAT and CDR2 FQNNGV. The CDR3 DNA is TGTGCCAGCAGCGGACTAGAACAAGAGACCCAGTACTTC. The encoded protein is CASSGLEQETQYF.

In its sample, this clonotype was seen many times. The chain combines TRBV5-6 with TRBJ2-7; tentative D call: TRBD1 (6 bases). This CDR3 contains 16 residues. The germline CDR1 and CDR2 sequences are SGHDT and YYEEEE. V gave up 2 bases and J gave up 1 base, with 16 bases separating them. This CDR3 reads CASSLGQGTGSYEQYF. In DNA form, the CDR3 reads TGTGCCAGCAGCTTAGGGCAGGGGACGGGGTCCTACGAGCAGTACTTC.

The chain combines TRBV6-1 with TRBJ1-5; D call uncertain. CDR1 is MNHNS and CDR2 is SASEGT in the germline V gene. Trimming left V 3 bases short and J 2 bases short, with 11 bases between. CDR3 length: 15 amino acids. The CDR3 reads CASSDNAAGNQPQHF. The CDR3 bases are TGTGCCAGCAGTGACAACGCAGCAGGCAATCAGCCCCAGCATTTT.

A few counts support this clonotype. The DNA for the CDR3 is TGTGCCAGCAGCTCGGGGTGGCGCGAGCAGTACTTC. This translates into CASSSGWREQYF. V usage is TRBV11-2 and J usage is TRBJ2-7; perhaps TRBD2 as D (5 bases). Per germline, CDR1 SGHAT and CDR2 FQNNGV. Trimming cost V 4 bases and J 6 bases, with 10 bases left between them. The CDR3 extends over 12 amino acids.

The rearrangement joins TRBV5-1 to TRBJ2-3; D is perhaps TRBD2 (5 bases). The CDR3 is 14 residues long. Trimming left V 4 bases short and J 1 base short, with 10 bases between. Germline lookup yields CDR1 SGHRS and CDR2 YFSETQ. CDR3 DNA sequence: TGCGCCAGCAGCCCCGAGGGCCGCACAGATACGCAGTATTTT. This translates into CASSPEGRTDTQYF.

This clonotype was observed many times. This chain connects TRBV6-5 to TRBJ1-1; D remains unclear. CDR1 is MNHEY and CDR2 is SVGAGI in the germline V gene. V lost 6 bases, J lost 2 bases, and 10 bases lay in between. This CDR3 region has 13 residues. CDR3 sequence: CASSSGPNTEAFF. In nucleotides, the CDR3 is TGTGCCAGCAGCTCCGGACCCAACACTGAAGCTTTCTTT.

Ten or more counts support this clonotype. The chain is built from TRBV7-9 and TRBJ1-4; D gene ambiguous. V was clipped by 0 bases and J by 6 bases, with 11 bases between them. The germline CDR1 and CDR2 sequences are SEHNR and FQNEAQ (reference sequence). CDR3 length: 15 amino acids. The CDR3 is CASSLAIAGYEKLFF. Here the CDR3 DNA reads TGTGCCAGCAGCTTAGCAATTGCAGGATATGAAAAACTGTTTTTT.

This chain links TRBV6-4 with TRBJ2-2; possible D gene TRBD2, 5 bases. The V end was cut by 4 bases, the J end by 1 base, with 7 bases between. The germline gives CDR1 MRHNA, CDR2 SNTAGT. This CDR3 is built from 14 residues. The CDR3 region is CASSADWNTGELFF. DNA of the CDR3: TGTGCCAGCAGTGCGGACTGGAACACCGGGGAGCTGTTTTTT.

The chain is built from TRBV27 and TRBJ2-7; possibly TRBD2 for D (6 bases). Germline loops: CDR1 MNHEY, CDR2 SMNVEV (reference sequence). The V gene lost 8 bases and the J gene lost 2 bases, with 13 bases spanning the gap. The CDR3 has 13 amino acids. The CDR3 loop is CASGLGLPYEQYF. CDR3 coding DNA: TGTGCCAGCGGGTTGGGACTCCCCTACGAGCAGTACTTC.

This clonotype occurred a few times. This chain connects TRBV5-1 to TRBJ2-5; D remains unclear. The CDR3 covers 14 residues. Germline V CDR1 and CDR2: SGHRS, YFSETQ. V lost 7 bases and J 1 base, leaving 14 bases between the germline ends. The CDR3 is CASGQGNRQETQYF. The DNA for the CDR3 is TGCGCCAGCGGCCAAGGGAACCGCCAAGAGACCCAGTACTTC.

This clonotype was counted at least ten times. The chain has TRBV5-1 and TRBJ2-5; 10 nucleotides line up with TRBD2. Germline lookup yields CDR1 SGHRS and CDR2 YFSETQ. V shed 4 bases and J 5 bases; nucleotides not matched to a gene: 11. The CDR3 has 16 residues. The CDR3 protein is CASSQKTSGSVETQYF. The CDR3 nucleotides read TGCGCCAGCAGCCAGAAGACTAGCGGGTCAGTCGAGACCCAGTACTTC.

The chain is built from TRBV18 and TRBJ1-1; 7 nucleotides line up with TRBD1. The CDR3 spans 13 residues. The V segment lost 4 bases and the J segment 7 bases; nucleotides outside the gene matches: 6. Germline CDR1 is KGHSH and CDR2 is LQKENI. As DNA, the CDR3 is TGTGCCAGCTCACAGTCGACAGGGATTGAAGCTTTCTTT. Encoded protein: CASSQSTGIEAFF.

In its sample, this clonotype was seen once. The rearrangement joins TRBV7-9 to TRBJ1-1; 11 positions agree with TRBD1. J was trimmed by 5 bases and V by 4 bases; bases with no gene match: 6. The CDR3 sequence is 15 residues long. Germline CDR1 is SEHNR and CDR2 is FQNEAQ (reference sequence). In DNA form, the CDR3 reads TGTGCCAGCAGCTACGGACAGGGGGCGCGGACTGAAGCTTTCTTT. It translates to CASSYGQGARTEAFF.

This clonotype was picked up a small number of times. The chain is built from TRBV7-2 and TRBJ2-3; unclear D gene. V lost 5 bases and J lost 1, with 16 bases in between. Germline V gene data show CDR1 as SGHTA and CDR2 as FQGNSA. The CDR3 spans 16 residues. This chain's CDR3 is CASSHNLVGGTDTQYF. CDR3 coding DNA: TGTGCCAGCAGCCATAACTTAGTAGGCGGCACAGATACGCAGTATTTT. Combining the CDR3 with reference TRBV7-2 and TRBJ2-3 gives the whole variable domain GAGVSQSPSNKVTEKGKDVELRCDPISGHTALYWYRQSLGQGLEFLIYFQGNSAPDKSGLPSDRFSAERTGGSVSTLTIQRTQQEDSAVYLCASSHNLVGGTDTQYFGPGTRLTVL.

V and J are TRBV10-1 and TRBJ1-4; D gene unclear. Trimming cost V 7 bases and J 7 bases, with 10 bases left between them. This CDR3 has 12 residues. Germline CDR1 reads WNHNN; CDR2 reads SYGVQD (reference sequence). The CDR3 region is CASKGSSEKLFF. The DNA of the CDR3 is TGCGCCAGCAAAGGTTCTAGTGAAAAACTGTTTTTT.

This clonotype has a handful of counts. V is TRBV29-1 and J is TRBJ2-3; tentatively, D is TRBD1 (5 bases). Germline V CDR1 and CDR2: SQVTM, ANQGSEA. The ends were cut back, 5 bases at V and 2 bases at J, with 14 bases in the middle. The CDR3 consists of 14 residues. CDR3 nucleotides: TGCAGCGTTTATATAGGGGTGGACACAGATACGCAGTATTTT. Its translation: CSVYIGVDTDTQYF.

This clonotype was seen a few times. The chain uses TRBV29-1 and TRBJ1-3, with 7 bases lining up with TRBD1. Trimming took 0 bases from V and 9 from J; bases not matched to a gene: 8. From germline, CDR1 is SQVTM and CDR2 ANQGSEA. The CDR3 length is 14 residues. The CDR3 reads CSVEDRVPGGTIYF. The CDR3 DNA is TGCAGCGTTGAAGATCGGGTCCCAGGGGGCACCATATATTTT.

There are a few counts of this clonotype. This rearrangement joins TRBV7-9 to TRBJ2-3; D unresolved. CDR1 and CDR2 from the germline V gene are SEHNR and FQNEAQ (reference sequence). The CDR3 consists of 15 residues. The ends were cut back, 0 bases at V and 1 base at J, with 8 bases in the middle. The CDR3, as DNA: TGTGCCAGCAGCTTAGCGAAATCAGGCACAGATACGCAGTATTTT. It translates to CASSLAKSGTDTQYF.

This clonotype was counted only a few times. J is TRBJ2-3 and V is TRBV7-2, with 7 bases that match TRBD2. Per the germline V gene, CDR1 is SGHTA and CDR2 is FQGNSA. This CDR3 has 14 residues. J was trimmed by 4 bases and V by 6 bases; bases with no gene match: 7. CDR3 nucleotides: TGTGCCAGCAGTCGCGCTAGCGGTCCAGATACGCAGTATTTT. It yields the protein CASSRASGPDTQYF.